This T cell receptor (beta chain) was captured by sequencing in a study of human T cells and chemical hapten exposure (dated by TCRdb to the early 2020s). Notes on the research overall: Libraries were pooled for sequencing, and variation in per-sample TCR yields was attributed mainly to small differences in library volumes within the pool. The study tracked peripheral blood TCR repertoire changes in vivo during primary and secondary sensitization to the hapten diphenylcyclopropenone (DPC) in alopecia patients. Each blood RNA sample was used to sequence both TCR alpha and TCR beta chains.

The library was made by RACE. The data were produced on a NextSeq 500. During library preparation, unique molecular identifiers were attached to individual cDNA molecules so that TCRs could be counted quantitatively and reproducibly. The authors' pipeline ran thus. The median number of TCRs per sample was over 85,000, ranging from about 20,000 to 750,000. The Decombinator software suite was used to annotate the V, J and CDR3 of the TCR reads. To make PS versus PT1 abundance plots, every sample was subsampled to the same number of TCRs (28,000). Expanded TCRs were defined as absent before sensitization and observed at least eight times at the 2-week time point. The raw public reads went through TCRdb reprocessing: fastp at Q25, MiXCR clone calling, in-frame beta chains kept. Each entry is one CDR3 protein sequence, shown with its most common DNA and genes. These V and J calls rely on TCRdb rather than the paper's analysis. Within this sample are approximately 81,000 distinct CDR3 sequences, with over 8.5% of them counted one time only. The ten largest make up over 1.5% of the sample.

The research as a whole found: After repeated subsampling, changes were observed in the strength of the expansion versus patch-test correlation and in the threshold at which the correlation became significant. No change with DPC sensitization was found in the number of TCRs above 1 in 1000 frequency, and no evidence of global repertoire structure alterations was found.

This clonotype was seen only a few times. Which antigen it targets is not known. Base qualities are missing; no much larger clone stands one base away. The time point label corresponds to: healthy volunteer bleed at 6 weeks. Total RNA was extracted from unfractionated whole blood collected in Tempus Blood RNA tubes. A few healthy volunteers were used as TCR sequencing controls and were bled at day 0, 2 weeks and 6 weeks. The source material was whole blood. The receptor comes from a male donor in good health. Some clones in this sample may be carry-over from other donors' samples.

The nucleotides read TGTGCCAGCAGTCGACGGCTAGCGGACAATGAGCAGTTCTTC. Translation gives CASSRRLADNEQFF. In this chain, TRBV3-1 is recombined with TRBJ2-1, and 7 bases in between align with TRBD2. CDR1 and CDR2 are read off the germline V gene (reference sequence) as LGHDT and YNNKEL. Including cysteine and phenylalanine, the CDR3 has 14 amino acids. Only CDR3 DNA is held: 42 bases, read in frame from base 1. V ends up 6 bases short and J 5 bases short, with an unmatched junction base count of 7.